This record covers a single T cell receptor beta chain. In this sample, this clonotype turned up a few times. It lacks a known antigen. There are no base qualities to consult, and no much larger clone falls within one base. This record comes from a study of T-cell memory formation after mild COVID-19 (dated by TCRdb to about 2021). Study-wide context: TCR sequence clusters from the two donors were found to be largely donor specific. Longitudinal TCRalpha and TCRbeta repertoire sequencing tracked T-cell clones expanding and contracting after mild COVID-19 in a couple of donors. Two young, previously healthy adult volunteers made up the cohort, one male and one female.

After removal of 3 bases from V and 4 bases from J, the junction retains 4 bases not matched to a gene. The CDR3 measures 14 amino acids from cysteine to phenylalanine. CDR3 DNA is the only sequence kept; it has 42 bases, read in frame from the first base. Via the germline V gene, CDR1 is SGHRS and CDR2 YFSETQ. Ficoll-Paque density gradient centrifugation was used to isolate PBMCs. Data came from an Illumina NovaSeq 6000. Using 5'RACE with constant-segment primers, TCRalpha and TCRbeta cDNA libraries were constructed, with sample barcodes and unique molecular identifiers added in the process. Trizol reagent was used to extract RNA from every sample. Libraries were amplified in two PCR steps, with a second sample barcode and Illumina TruSeq adapters added in the second step. The libraries were sequenced on an Illumina NovaSeq using 2 x 150 bp paired-end reads. The authors processed their data as follows. The reads were demultiplexed and collapsed into UMI-guided consensus sequences using migec v1.2.7. Using mixcr v2.1.11, the UMI consensuses were aligned to TRA and TRB V and J templates and assembled into clonotypes. A clonotype was counted as expanded or contracted only if both edgeR and NoisET called the change significant, with noise models trained on biological replicates. edgeR calls used a false discovery rate-adjusted p below 0.01 and a log2 fold-change threshold of 1. PCA with hierarchical clustering of max-normalized trajectories of the 1000 most abundant clonotypes was used as exploratory dynamics analysis. Separately sequenced CD4+ and CD8+ repertoires were used to assign the CD4 or CD8 phenotype of responding clones. TCRdb itself trimmed the public reads at Q25 with fastp, ran MiXCR and retained productive beta chains. Under each unique CDR3 protein, matching rows form one entry showing the most common genes and DNA. The V and J calls reflect TCRdb's pipeline rather than the authors' work. This sample holds about 320,000 distinct CDR3 sequences; 14% were observed only once. The ten top clones hold around 20% of the sample.

Paper-wide results and their limitations: Some responding clones were detected in pre-infection memory, suggesting pre-existing cross-reactive memory T cells joined the SARS-CoV-2 response. Contracting CD4+ clones turned up mainly in the CM and EM memory subsets, whereas EMRA was where CD8+ clones were enriched. From day 15 to 85, contracting clones showed balanced CD4/CD8 phenotypes, whereas a second wave of clones that expanded from day 15 to 37 leaned towards CD4+. The study included only a couple of mild cases, and larger cohorts that include severe cases with pre-infection samples were judged to be necessary. SARS-CoV-2 specificity was not confirmed for the second-wave clones peaking on day 37.

This receptor was obtained from a man in his late teens or twenties who had mild COVID-19 (a few samples of this study predate the infection). The sample titles of this study are shuffled in the database, so cell type and time point are left out; the donor was told from shared clones. Material for sequencing was PBMCs or a T cell subset sorted from them (not recorded which). Here the chain combines TRBV5-1 and TRBJ2-5; TRBD1 agrees with 9 junctional bases. CDR3 sequence: CASSYGTGRETQYF. The nucleotides read TGCGCCAGCAGCTACGGGACAGGGAGAGAGACCCAGTACTTC.